A selection of T cell receptor beta chains follows, all from one sample in a study of Ad26.COV2.S vaccination and SARS-CoV-2 variants. The method was immunoSEQ multiplex PCR; TCRdb's version includes in-frame clones alone and lacks a portion of them. The data show about 350,000 clones, with around 89% seen just once and around 6.4% held by the top ten. Material: peripheral blood, obtained in a trial of Ad26.COV2.S vaccine versus placebo. Every receptor here comes from a person between 18 and 65 years old who received the Ad26.COV2.S COVID-19 vaccine or a placebo. Both conserved end residues are part of each CDR3. D genes are given only for firm matches. Clone size, where shown, is once, few, many, or a class for clones that have expanded.

len | d_gene | j_gene | v_gene | abundance | CDR3aa | CDR3nt
13 | - | TRBJ2-2 | TRBV9 | - | CATNSGESGELFF | TGTGCCACCAATAGCGGAGAAAGCGGGGAGCTGTTTTTT
14 | TRBD1 | TRBJ1-1 | TRBV3-1/TRBV3-2 | - | CASRDRGINTEAFF | TGTGCCAGCAGAGACAGGGGGATAAACACTGAAGCTTTCTTT
16 | - | TRBJ2-3 | TRBV7-2 | - | CASSLDISRGGDTQYF | TGTGCCAGCAGCTTAGACATTTCCAGGGGTGGAGATACGCAGTATTTT
14 | - | TRBJ2-5 | TRBV29-1 | once | CSVGLVRGVGTQYF | TGCAGCGTTGGACTAGTAAGGGGTGTGGGGACCCAGTACTTC
13 | - | TRBJ2-2 | TRBV6-4 | - | CASSATRTGELFF | TGTGCCAGCAGTGCCACTCGAACCGGGGAGCTGTTTTTT
18 | - | TRBJ1-1 | TRBV7-3 | - | CASSLRPLDHTLRTEAFF | TGTGCCAGCAGCTTAAGGCCCCTGGACCACACCTTGAGGACTGAAGCTTTCTTT
12 | TRBD1 | TRBJ1-1 | TRBV29-1 | - | CSVGQGNTEAFF | TGCAGCGTTGGACAGGGGAACACTGAAGCTTTCTTT
21 | TRBD2 | TRBJ2-6 | TRBV28 | - | CASSHPGLAGGFLYGANVLTF | TGTGCCAGCAGCCACCCAGGACTAGCGGGAGGGTTCCTTTATGGGGCCAACGTCCTGACTTTC
15 | TRBD1 | TRBJ2-7 | TRBV28 | - | CASKPYGTATYEQYF | TGTGCCAGCAAGCCTTATGGGACAGCAACCTACGAGCAGTACTTC
14 | - | TRBJ2-7 | TRBV4-2 | - | CASSQGQGTYEQYF | TGTGCCAGCAGCCAAGGTCAGGGGACCTACGAGCAGTACTTC
16 | TRBD2 | TRBJ2-7 | TRBV28 | - | CASSLLAGGPVYEQYF | TGTGCCAGCAGTTTATTGGCGGGAGGGCCAGTCTACGAGCAGTACTTC
18 | TRBD2 | TRBJ2-3 | TRBV5-6 | - | CASSFTGLAGGAQDTQYF | TGTGCCAGCAGCTTTACTGGACTAGCGGGGGGGGCTCAAGATACGCAGTATTTT
17 | - | TRBJ1-5 | TRBV4-1 | - | CASSHYRTDRRNQPQHF | TGCGCCAGCAGCCACTACCGGACAGACCGCAGGAATCAGCCCCAGCATTTT
13 | - | TRBJ2-3 | TRBV6-6 | - | CASRQALTDTQYF | TGTGCCAGCAGACAGGCGCTAACAGATACGCAGTATTTT
14 | - | TRBJ2-2 | TRBV5-1 | - | CASSNQGRAGELFF | TGCGCCAGCAGCAACCAGGGGCGGGCCGGGGAGCTGTTTTTT
13 | - | TRBJ1-3 | TRBV9 | - | CASSRSSGNTIYF | TGTGCCAGCAGTCGTAGCTCTGGAAACACCATATATTTT
14 | - | TRBJ2-5 | TRBV5-1 | - | CASSPGPIQETQYF | TGCGCCAGCAGCCCTGGACCGATCCAAGAGACCCAGTACTTC
14 | TRBD1 | TRBJ2-7 | TRBV6-5 | once | CASSYGRGRNEQYF | TGTGCCAGCAGTTATGGCAGGGGGCGAAACGAGCAGTACTTC
15 | - | TRBJ1-2 | TRBV12-5 | - | CASGLGSSGYYGYTF | TGTGCTAGTGGTTTGGGATCTAGTGGGTACTATGGCTACACCTTC
14 | - | TRBJ1-6 | TRBV29-1 | - | CSVDITGKDSPLHF | TGCAGCGTGGACATCACAGGGAAAGATTCACCCCTCCACTTT
15 | TRBD1 | TRBJ2-7 | TRBV4-1 | - | CASRRLRTGGYEQYF | TGCGCCAGCAGGCGATTGCGGACAGGGGGCTACGAGCAGTACTTC
15 | TRBD2 | TRBJ2-7 | TRBV18 | - | CASSYAGDRSYEQYF | TGTGCCAGCTCATACGCGGGAGATCGGTCCTACGAGCAGTACTTC
16 | - | TRBJ2-2 | TRBV15 | - | CATSRVGTGNTGELFF | TGTGCCACCAGCAGAGTCGGGACGGGTAACACCGGGGAGCTGTTTTTT
16 | - | TRBJ1-2 | TRBV11-1 | few | CASSLRGPSGNYGYTF | TGTGCCAGCAGCTTACGTGGGCCTTCGGGGAACTATGGCTACACCTTC
17 | - | TRBJ2-6 | TRBV5-1 | - | CASSPINGAPGANVLTF | TGCGCCAGCAGCCCGATCAACGGGGCACCTGGGGCCAACGTCCTGACTTTC
15 | TRBD1 | TRBJ2-1 | TRBV4-1 | - | CASSQPGQSRREQFF | TGCGCCAGCAGCCAACCGGGACAGTCGAGGCGTGAGCAGTTCTTC
13 | TRBD1 | TRBJ1-1 | TRBV19 | - | CASSRTGATEAFF | TGTGCCAGTAGTCGAACAGGGGCCACTGAAGCTTTCTTT
12 | - | TRBJ2-6 | TRBV6-4 | - | CASGAGANVLTF | TGTGCCAGCGGGGCAGGGGCCAACGTCCTGACTTTC
17 | - | TRBJ2-6 | TRBV24-1 | - | CATSDSAVGSGANVLTF | TGTGCCACCAGTGATTCCGCCGTAGGCTCTGGGGCCAACGTCCTGACTTTC
15 | TRBD2 | TRBJ2-1 | TRBV11-2 | - | CASSTSGRFYNEQFF | TGTGCCAGCAGCACGAGCGGGAGATTTTACAATGAGCAGTTCTTC
16 | - | TRBJ2-1 | TRBV2 | - | CASTLQVLRDYNEQFF | TGTGCCAGCACGCTTCAAGTTTTACGGGACTACAATGAGCAGTTCTTC
13 | TRBD2 | TRBJ2-3 | TRBV7-3 | - | CASSSSGRETQYF | TGTGCCAGCAGCTCTAGCGGGAGAGAGACGCAGTATTTT
14 | - | TRBJ1-2 | TRBV6-5 | once | CASRDRPINYGYTF | TGTGCCAGCAGGGACAGACCTATTAACTATGGCTACACCTTC
14 | - | TRBJ1-2 | TRBV7-9 | - | CASSPHAGNYGYTF | TGTGCCAGCAGCCCCCACGCTGGGAACTATGGCTACACCTTC
16 | TRBD1 | TRBJ1-2 | TRBV6-2/TRBV6-3 | once | CASSYFYRGSENGYTF | TGTGCCAGCAGTTACTTTTACAGGGGATCGGAAAATGGCTACACCTTC
15 | TRBD1 | TRBJ1-1 | TRBV6-6 | - | CASSPPGQGSTEAFF | TGTGCCAGCAGCCCTCCGGGACAGGGGAGCACTGAAGCTTTCTTT
15 | TRBD1 | TRBJ1-1 | TRBV9 | few | CASSVGSGTGTEAFF | TGTGCCAGCAGCGTAGGAAGTGGGACAGGCACTGAAGCTTTCTTT
13 | TRBD1 | TRBJ1-1 | TRBV19 | - | CATNDRVNTEAFF | TGTGCCACTAACGACAGGGTGAACACTGAAGCTTTCTTT
14 | - | TRBJ2-4 | TRBV4-3 | - | CASSQDLAIAIQYF | TGCGCCAGCAGCCAAGATCTTGCAATTGCCATTCAGTACTTC
14 | - | TRBJ2-7 | TRBV4-1 | - | CASSQPGTAYEQYF | TGCGCCAGCAGCCAGCCCGGGACGGCCTACGAGCAGTACTTC
18 | TRBD2 | TRBJ2-3 | TRBV6-2/TRBV6-3 | - | CASSYETGSGGGADTQYF | TGTGCCAGCAGTTACGAAACGGGGAGCGGGGGAGGCGCAGATACGCAGTATTTT
17 | TRBD1 | TRBJ1-1 | TRBV3-1/TRBV3-2 | medium-sized | CASSLSQDRVWSGEAFF | TGTGCCAGCAGCCTCTCACAGGACAGGGTTTGGTCAGGTGAAGCTTTCTTT
11 | - | TRBJ2-5 | TRBV20-1 | - | CSAIAIETQYF | TGCAGTGCTATCGCGATTGAGACCCAGTACTTC
13 | - | TRBJ2-7 | TRBV29-1 | - | CSVLGTRVYEQYF | TGCAGCGTTCTCGGGACAAGAGTCTACGAGCAGTACTTC
14 | TRBD1 | TRBJ1-4 | TRBV19 | - | CASSIQGIREKLFF | TGTGCCAGTAGCATACAGGGGATTAGGGAAAAACTGTTTTTT
14 | - | TRBJ1-1 | TRBV7-2 | few | CASSLKGADTEAFF | TGTGCCAGCAGCCTCAAAGGGGCGGACACTGAAGCTTTCTTT
14 | - | TRBJ2-2 | TRBV6-5 | - | CASTAPGGTGELFF | TGTGCCAGCACCGCCCCCGGGGGCACCGGGGAGCTGTTTTTT
11 | - | TRBJ1-1 | TRBV2 | - | CASIEGGEAFF | TGTGCCAGCATCGAAGGGGGGGAAGCTTTCTTT
15 | TRBD2 | TRBJ2-2 | TRBV7-3 | - | CASSSLALHTGELFF | TGTGCCAGCAGCTCACTAGCGCTACACACCGGGGAGCTGTTTTTT
14 | - | TRBJ1-1 | TRBV7-9 | few | CASTDSGMNTEAFF | TGTGCCAGCACCGATTCAGGGATGAACACTGAAGCTTTCTTT
14 | - | TRBJ1-3 | TRBV18 | - | CASSPDSSGNTIYF | TGTGCCAGCTCACCGGACAGTTCTGGAAACACCATATATTTT
14 | - | TRBJ1-1 | TRBV5-6 | - | CASSFGRVNTEAFF | TGTGCCAGCAGCTTCGGCAGGGTGAACACTGAAGCTTTCTTT
16 | - | TRBJ1-6 | TRBV28 | - | CASSTPTGQNNSPLHF | TGTGCCAGCAGTACTCCAACCGGACAGAATAATTCACCCCTCCACTTT
14 | - | TRBJ2-7 | TRBV7-6 | - | CASSSGDSPYEQYF | TGTGCCAGCAGTTCGGGAGACAGCCCCTACGAGCAGTACTTC
14 | - | TRBJ1-4 | TRBV10-3 | - | CAISESTSREKLFF | TGTGCCATCAGTGAGTCGACTTCGAGGGAAAAACTGTTTTTT